This TCR beta chain stems from a study of shared clonotypes between healthy human individuals. CD8 cells regarded as naive lacked CD45RO, were positively chosen for CCR7, and omitted terminally differentiated effector memory CD45RA+ cells. Measured with immunoSEQ multiplex PCR; TCRdb has only the in-frame clones, and not every one. The sample carries hundreds of thousands of clones, more than 95% recorded once. This CDR3 spans 18 amino acids. The germline V gene has CDR1 KGHSH and CDR2 LQKENI. The V gene end was trimmed by 3 bases and the J gene end by 2 bases; junction bases not matched to a gene: 13.

Source material: naive CD8+ T cells sorted from blood. This TCR was sampled from a man younger than 45 in good health. V is TRBV18 and J is TRBJ2-5; 9 bases are a match to TRBD2. CDR3 bases: TGTGCCAGCTCACCTGGGTGGGGCCTAGCGGGACGACAAGAGACCCAGTACTTC. It specifies CASSPGWGLAGRQETQYF.